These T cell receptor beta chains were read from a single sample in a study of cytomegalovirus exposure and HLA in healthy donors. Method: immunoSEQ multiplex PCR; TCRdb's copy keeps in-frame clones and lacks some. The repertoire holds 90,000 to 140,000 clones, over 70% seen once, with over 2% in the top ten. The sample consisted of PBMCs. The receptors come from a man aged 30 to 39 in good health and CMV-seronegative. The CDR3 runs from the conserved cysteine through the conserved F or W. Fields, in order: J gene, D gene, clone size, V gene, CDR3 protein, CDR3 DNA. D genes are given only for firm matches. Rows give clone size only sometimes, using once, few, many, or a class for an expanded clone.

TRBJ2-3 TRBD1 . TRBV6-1 CASNSQGATDTQYF TGTGCCAGCAACTCACAGGGGGCCACAGATACGCAGTATTTT
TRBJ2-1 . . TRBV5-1 CASSLAVSRSNEQFF TGCGCCAGCAGCTTGGCGGTCTCCCGGTCCAATGAGCAGTTCTTC
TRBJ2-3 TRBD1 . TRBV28 CASSPAGTGETDTQYF TGTGCCAGCAGTCCCGCCGGGACAGGGGAAACAGATACGCAGTATTTT
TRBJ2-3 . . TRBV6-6 CASSPRVIYTDTQYF TGTGCCAGCAGCCCGAGGGTCATTTACACAGATACGCAGTATTTT
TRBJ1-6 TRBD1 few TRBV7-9 CASSLDSGQGGPLHF TGTGCCAGCAGCTTAGACAGCGGACAGGGCGGGCCCCTCCACTTT
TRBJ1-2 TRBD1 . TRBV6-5 CASGRQGSSIGYTF TGTGCCAGCGGACGACAGGGAAGTTCGATCGGCTACACCTTC
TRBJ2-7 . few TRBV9 CASSPEIPPYEQYF TGTGCCAGCAGCCCAGAAATCCCTCCCTACGAGCAGTACTTC
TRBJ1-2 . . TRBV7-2 CASRNTGNYGYTF TGTGCCAGCAGAAATACAGGGAACTATGGCTACACCTTC
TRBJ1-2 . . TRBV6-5 CASKPRGGGYTF TGTGCCAGCAAACCAAGAGGGGGTGGCTACACCTTC
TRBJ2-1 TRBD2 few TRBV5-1 CASSPGTSGSNEQFF TGCGCCAGCAGCCCCGGGACTAGCGGGAGTAATGAGCAGTTCTTC
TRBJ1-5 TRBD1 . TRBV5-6 CASSRTGGAQPQHF TGTGCCAGCAGCCGGACAGGGGGGGCCCAGCCCCAGCATTTT
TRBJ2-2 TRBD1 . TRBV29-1 CSTTGELNTGELFF TGCAGCACCACAGGGGAGCTGAACACCGGGGAGCTGTTTTTT
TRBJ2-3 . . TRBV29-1 CSVGPWATDTQYF TGCAGCGTTGGCCCCTGGGCCACAGATACGCAGTATTTT
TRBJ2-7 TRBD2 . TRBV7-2 CASSSLAGVRYEQYF TGTGCCAGCAGCTCGCTAGCGGGGGTTAGGTACGAGCAGTACTTC
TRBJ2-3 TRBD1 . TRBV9 CASSDSGTVGTDTQYF TGTGCCAGCAGCGATTCCGGGACAGTGGGCACAGATACGCAGTATTTT
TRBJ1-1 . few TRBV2 CASSESEGGTEAFF TGTGCCAGCAGTGAATCGGAGGGAGGGACTGAAGCTTTCTTT
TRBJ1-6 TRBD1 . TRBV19 CASSEVGQGDSPLHF TGTGCCAGTAGTGAGGTGGGACAGGGGGATTCACCCCTCCACTTT
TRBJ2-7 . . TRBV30 CAWSVGQGNYEQYF TGTGCCTGGAGTGTAGGGCAGGGAAATTACGAGCAGTACTTC
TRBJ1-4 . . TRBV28 CASSPIHGGLGEKLFF TGTGCCAGCAGCCCAATACATGGAGGACTGGGGGAAAAACTGTTTTTT
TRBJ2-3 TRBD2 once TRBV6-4 CASSDGLAGVDTQYF TGTGCCAGCAGTGACGGACTAGCGGGAGTTGATACGCAGTATTTT
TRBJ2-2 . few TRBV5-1 CASSLGGGITGELFF TGCGCCAGCAGCTTGGGTGGCGGGATTACCGGGGAGCTGTTTTTT
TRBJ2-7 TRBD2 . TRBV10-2 CATDGGGEQYF TGCGCCACCGATGGGGGGGGCGAGCAGTACTTC
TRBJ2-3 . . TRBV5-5 CASSLGGSDATDTQYF TGTGCCAGCAGCTTAGGGGGATCCGATGCCACAGATACGCAGTATTTT
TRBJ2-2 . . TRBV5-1 CASSLDKNTGELFF TGCGCCAGCAGCTTGGACAAAAACACCGGGGAGCTGTTTTTT
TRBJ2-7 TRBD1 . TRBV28 CASSSLARGQNEQYF TGTGCCAGCAGTTCCTTGGCCAGGGGGCAAAACGAGCAGTACTTC
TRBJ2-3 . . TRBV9 CASSVRETQYF TGTGCCAGCAGCGTACGGGAAACGCAGTATTTT
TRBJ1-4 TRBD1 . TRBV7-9 CASSQQGVTNEKLFF TGTGCCAGCAGCCAACAGGGGGTGACTAATGAAAAACTGTTTTTT
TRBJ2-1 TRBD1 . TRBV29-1 CSVGGTGDYNEQFF TGCAGCGTTGGGGGGACAGGGGACTACAATGAGCAGTTCTTC
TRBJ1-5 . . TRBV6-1 CASSEGNLRGKSNQPQHF TGTGCCAGCAGTGAGGGGAACTTGAGGGGGAAGAGCAATCAGCCCCAGCATTTT
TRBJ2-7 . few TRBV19 CASRGVAGSVNEQYF TGTGCCAGTCGAGGAGTCGCGGGGTCCGTTAATGAGCAGTACTTC
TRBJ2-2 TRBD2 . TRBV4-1 CASSQRGLAGANTGELFF TGCGCCAGCAGCCAGCGGGGACTAGCGGGCGCGAACACCGGGGAGCTGTTTTTT
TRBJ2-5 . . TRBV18 CASSPEAQETQYF TGTGCCAGCTCACCAGAAGCCCAAGAGACCCAGTACTTC
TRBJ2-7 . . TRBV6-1 CASSDTSTGWSEQYF TGTGCCAGCAGTGACACTTCCACAGGGTGGTCCGAGCAGTACTTC
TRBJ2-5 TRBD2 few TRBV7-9 CASSRGLAAYETQYF TGTGCCAGCAGCCGGGGACTAGCGGCTTACGAGACCCAGTACTTC
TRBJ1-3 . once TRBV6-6 CASIAFTMGGNTIYF TGTGCCAGCATAGCCTTTACCATGGGTGGAAACACCATATATTTT
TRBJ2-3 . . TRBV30 CAWSQDTQYF TGTGCCTGGAGTCAAGATACGCAGTATTTT
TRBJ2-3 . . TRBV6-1 CASSEAPGLRTDTQYF TGTGCCAGCAGTGAAGCGCCGGGGTTGCGCACAGATACGCAGTATTTT
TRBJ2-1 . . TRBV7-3 CASREGSNNEQFF TGTGCCAGCAGGGAGGGAAGTAACAATGAGCAGTTCTTC
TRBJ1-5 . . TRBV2 CASSADRNQPQHF TGTGCCAGCAGTGCCGACAGAAATCAGCCCCAGCATTTT
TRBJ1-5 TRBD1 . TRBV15 CATSKRDRGLGQPQHF TGTGCCACCAGCAAACGGGACAGGGGCCTAGGTCAGCCCCAGCATTTT
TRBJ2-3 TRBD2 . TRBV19 CASSITSGSTDTQYF TGTGCCAGTAGTATAACTAGCGGAAGCACAGATACGCAGTATTTT
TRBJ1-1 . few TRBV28 CASSLQGNTEAFF TGTGCCAGCAGCCTACAGGGGAACACTGAAGCTTTCTTT
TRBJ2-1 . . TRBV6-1 CASSERQGWSEQFF TGTGCCAGCAGTGAACGGCAGGGGTGGAGTGAGCAGTTCTTC